This section outlines one T cell receptor (beta chain) sequence together with its context. This sample stems from a study of technical replicates of blood from a handful of donors. Assay: immunoSEQ multiplex PCR; the TCRdb copy retains only in-frame clones and omits some. The sample includes approximately 76,000 clones, less than 98% of them seen just once. Germline V lookup: CDR1 SGHRS, CDR2 YFSETQ. This CDR3 has 18 residues. V was cut by 0 bases and J by 8 bases, with 21 bases left in between. The sample consisted of T cells isolated from PBMCs. The clonotype comes from a human donor in good health. The chain has TRBV5-1 and TRBJ1-6, with D possibly being TRBD1 (5 bases). The CDR3 here is CASSLADAGGGPYSPLHF. CDR3 bases: TGCGCCAGCAGCTTGGCCGATGCTGGGGGGGGACCCTATTCACCCCTCCACTTT.